This is a list of T cell receptor beta chains from one sample in a study of blood T cell repertoires in COVID-19. This table comes from immunoSEQ multiplex PCR, and its TCRdb copy is limited to in-frame clones, with some not included. The sample holds about 52,000 clones, approximately 85% seen once. Sequences were obtained from peripheral blood. The receptors here all came from a human donor in a cohort sampled during active COVID-19. Each CDR3 is given with its conserved first and last residue. D genes are given only for firm matches. Where a row states a size, it is once, few, many or the class of an expanded clone; other rows omit it.

V gene	D gene	J gene	clone size	CDR3 protein	CDR3 DNA
TRBV4-2	NA	TRBJ1-2	once	CASSQLGGSDTF	TGTGCCAGCAGCCAGTTAGGGGGTAGTGACACCTTC
TRBV5-1	TRBD2	TRBJ2-1	NA	CASSLEGLGGNEQFF	TGCGCCAGCAGCCTCGAGGGACTAGGGGGCAATGAGCAGTTCTTC
TRBV6-5	TRBD2	TRBJ2-3	NA	CASSYSGLAGGDTQYF	TGTGCCAGCAGTTACTCGGGACTAGCGGGAGGAGATACGCAGTATTTT
TRBV27	NA	TRBJ2-7	NA	CASSLSYDSSYEQYF	TGTGCCAGCAGTTTATCGTACGACAGTTCCTACGAGCAGTACTTC
TRBV6-4	NA	TRBJ2-1	NA	CASSVIHGTREQFF	TGTGCCAGCAGCGTTATTCATGGAACCAGGGAGCAGTTCTTC
TRBV27	NA	TRBJ2-1	NA	CASSQGYNEQFF	TGTGCCAGCAGCCAGGGTTACAATGAGCAGTTCTTC
TRBV19	TRBD1	TRBJ1-1	NA	CASRGRGWTEAFF	TGTGCCAGCAGGGGGCGCGGGTGGACTGAAGCTTTCTTT
TRBV18	TRBD1	TRBJ1-4	NA	CASSPTGQIATNEKLFF	TGTGCCAGCTCACCTACGGGACAGATTGCAACTAATGAAAAACTGTTTTTT
TRBV2	TRBD1	TRBJ2-7	NA	CASSRTGAFWDEQYF	TGTGCCAGCAGTCGGACAGGGGCGTTTTGGGACGAGCAGTACTTC
TRBV3-1/TRBV3-2	NA	TRBJ2-1	few	CASSPLRRGQRSENEQFF	TGTGCCAGCAGCCCCCTGCGGCGAGGCCAGCGATCGGAGAATGAGCAGTTCTTC
TRBV7-9	NA	TRBJ1-5	NA	CASSRDSNQPQHF	TGTGCCAGCAGCAGAGATAGCAATCAGCCCCAGCATTTT
TRBV11-2	TRBD2	TRBJ2-1	NA	CASSLWASGDYNEQFF	TGTGCCAGCAGCTTATGGGCTAGCGGAGATTACAATGAGCAGTTCTTC
TRBV7-2	NA	TRBJ1-1	NA	CASSIDRNTEAFF	TGTGCCAGCAGCATTGACAGGAACACTGAAGCTTTCTTT
TRBV9	TRBD1	TRBJ1-6	NA	CASSRTGNSPLHF	TGTGCCAGCAGTCGGACAGGGAATTCACCCCTCCACTTT
TRBV2	NA	TRBJ2-6	NA	CASTEGRNSGANVLTF	TGTGCCAGCACCGAAGGGAGAAACTCTGGGGCCAACGTCCTGACTTTC
TRBV5-1	NA	TRBJ1-1	NA	CATSGAVRTEAFF	TGCGCCACCTCAGGGGCGGTGAGGACTGAAGCTTTCTTT
TRBV7-6	NA	TRBJ1-5	many	CASSLLMGPWGPQHF	TGTGCCAGCAGCTTACTCATGGGGCCCTGGGGGCCCCAGCATTTT
TRBV30	NA	TRBJ1-2	NA	CAWNNGKRDGYTF	TGTGCCTGGAACAACGGGAAAAGGGATGGCTACACCTTC
TRBV7-9	NA	TRBJ2-3	NA	CASSLAQGGTDTQYF	TGTGCCAGCAGCTTAGCGCAGGGTGGCACAGATACGCAGTATTTT
TRBV6-4	TRBD2	TRBJ2-7	NA	CASSDSRLAEPYEQYF	TGTGCCAGCAGTGACTCGCGTCTAGCGGAACCCTACGAGCAGTACTTC
TRBV9	NA	TRBJ2-5	NA	CASSARGDGGFQETQYF	TGTGCCAGCAGCGCCAGAGGGGATGGGGGGTTCCAAGAGACCCAGTACTTC
TRBV18	TRBD1	TRBJ2-1	NA	CASSPRQGENEQFF	TGTGCCAGCTCACCCAGACAGGGCGAAAATGAGCAGTTCTTC
TRBV6-2/TRBV6-3	TRBD1	TRBJ1-5	NA	CASSPPGTGNQPQHF	TGTGCCAGCAGCCCTCCCGGGACAGGCAATCAGCCCCAGCATTTT
TRBV18	TRBD2	TRBJ2-7	NA	CASSPSGVLAYEQYF	TGTGCCAGCTCACCTAGCGGGGTCCTCGCCTACGAGCAGTACTTC
TRBV24-1	TRBD2	TRBJ2-3	NA	CATSDPSGVSTDTQYF	TGTGCCACCAGTGACCCGAGCGGGGTGAGCACAGATACGCAGTATTTT
TRBV5-6	NA	TRBJ2-5	NA	CASSFRETQYF	TGTGCCAGCAGCTTCCGGGAGACCCAGTACTTC
TRBV5-8	NA	TRBJ1-6	NA	CASTIRTVNSPLHF	TGTGCCAGCACCATCAGGACAGTGAATTCACCCCTCCACTTT
TRBV19	NA	TRBJ1-5	few	CASSTTGPGGGGQPQHF	TGTGCCAGTAGTACCACTGGACCGGGAGGAGGGGGTCAGCCCCAGCATTTT
TRBV29-1	NA	TRBJ1-1	once	CSVEGQGNTEAFF	TGCAGCGTTGAAGGGCAGGGGAACACTGAAGCTTTCTTT
TRBV3-1/TRBV3-2	TRBD1	TRBJ1-6	NA	CASSPRDSNSPLHF	TGTGCCAGCAGCCCCCGGGACAGTAATTCACCCCTCCACTTT
TRBV7-2	NA	TRBJ1-5	once	CASSVRQDNQPQHF	TGTGCCAGCAGCGTCCGACAGGACAATCAGCCCCAGCATTTT